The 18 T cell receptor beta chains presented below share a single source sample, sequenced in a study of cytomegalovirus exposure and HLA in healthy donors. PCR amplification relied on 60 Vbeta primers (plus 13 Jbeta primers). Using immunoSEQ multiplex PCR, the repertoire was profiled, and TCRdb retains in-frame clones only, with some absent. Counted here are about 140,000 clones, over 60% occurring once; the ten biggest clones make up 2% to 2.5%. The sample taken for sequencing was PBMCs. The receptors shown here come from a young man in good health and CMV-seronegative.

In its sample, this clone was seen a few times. CDR3: CASNLGSIADTQYF. The CDR3 DNA is TGTGCCAGCAACCTAGGGAGCATTGCAGATACGCAGTATTTT. The rearrangement joins TRBV7-6 to TRBJ2-3; D is possibly TRBD2 (5 bases). CDR1 is SGHVS and CDR2 is FNYEAQ in the germline V gene. CDR3 size: 14 residues. Trimming removed 7 bases at V and 4 bases at J, with 15 bases between. Filled out from reference TRBV7-6 and TRBJ2-3, the complete variable domain reads GAGVSQSPRYKVTKRGQDVALRCDPISGHVSLYWYRQALGQGPEFLTYFNYEAQQDKSGLPNDRFSAERPEGSISTLTIQRTEQRDSAMYRCASNLGSIADTQYFGPGTRLTVL.

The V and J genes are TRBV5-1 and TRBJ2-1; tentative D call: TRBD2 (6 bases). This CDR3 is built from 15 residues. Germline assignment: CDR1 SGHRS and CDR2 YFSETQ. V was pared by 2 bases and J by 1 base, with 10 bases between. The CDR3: CASSLAGNSYNEQFF. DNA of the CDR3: TGCGCCAGCAGCTTAGCGGGTAATTCCTACAATGAGCAGTTCTTC.

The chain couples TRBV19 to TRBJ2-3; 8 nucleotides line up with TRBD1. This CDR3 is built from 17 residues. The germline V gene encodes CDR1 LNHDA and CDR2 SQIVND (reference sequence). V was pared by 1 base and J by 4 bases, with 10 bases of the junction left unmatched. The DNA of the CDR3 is TGTGCCAGTAGTATAGGGTCCAGGGGGCCGTTAGCAGATACGCAGTATTTT. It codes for CASSIGSRGPLADTQYF. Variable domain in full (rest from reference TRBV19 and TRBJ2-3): DGGITQSPKYLFRKEGQNVTLSCEQNLNHDAMYWYRQDPGQGLRLIYYSQIVNDFQKGDIAEGYSVSREKKESFPLTVTSAQKNPTAFYLCASSIGSRGPLADTQYFGPGTRLTVL.

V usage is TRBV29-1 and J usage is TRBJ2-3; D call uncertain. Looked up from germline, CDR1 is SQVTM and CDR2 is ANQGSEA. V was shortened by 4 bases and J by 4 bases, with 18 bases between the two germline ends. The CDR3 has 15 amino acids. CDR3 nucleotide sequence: TGCAGCGTTGTTGATTTCGTGGGCCCCCCAGATACGCAGTATTTT. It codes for CSVVDFVGPPDTQYF.

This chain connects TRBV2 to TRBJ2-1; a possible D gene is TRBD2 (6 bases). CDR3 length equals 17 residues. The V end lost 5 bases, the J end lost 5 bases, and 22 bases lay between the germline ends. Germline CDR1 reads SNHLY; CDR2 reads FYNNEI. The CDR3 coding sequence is TGTGCCAGCAGTAAACGCCCCCTTGGGACTCGACACAATGAGCAGTTCTTC. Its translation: CASSKRPLGTRHNEQFF. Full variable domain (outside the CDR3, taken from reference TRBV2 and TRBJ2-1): EPEVTQTPSHQVTQMGQEVILRCVPISNHLYFYWYRQILGQKVEFLVSFYNNEISEKSEIFDDQFSVERPDGSNFTLKIRSTKLEDSAMYFCASSKRPLGTRHNEQFFGPGTRLTVL.

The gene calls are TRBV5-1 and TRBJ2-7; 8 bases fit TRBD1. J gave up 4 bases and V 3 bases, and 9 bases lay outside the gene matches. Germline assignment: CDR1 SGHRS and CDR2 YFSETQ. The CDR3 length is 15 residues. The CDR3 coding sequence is TGCGCCAGCAGCTCGTTCGGGCAGGGGGCTTACGAGCAGTACTTC. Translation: CASSSFGQGAYEQYF.

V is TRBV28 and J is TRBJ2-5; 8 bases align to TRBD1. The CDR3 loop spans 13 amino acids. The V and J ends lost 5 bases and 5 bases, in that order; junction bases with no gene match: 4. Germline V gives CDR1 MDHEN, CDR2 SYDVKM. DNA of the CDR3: TGTGCCAGCAGTCAGGGGGCCGAGGAGACCCAGTACTTC. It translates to CASSQGAEETQYF.

CDR3 in DNA: TGTGCCAGCAGCTCGAGTGGGGGGGCGGGAGATACGCAGTATTTT. The encoded protein is CASSSSGGAGDTQYF. The chain employs TRBV5-4 and TRBJ2-3, with TRBD2 as a possible D gene (7 bases). CDR1 SGHNT and CDR2 YYREEE come from the germline V gene (reference sequence). V was cut by 3 bases and J by 5 bases, with 16 bases left in between. The CDR3 length is 15 residues.

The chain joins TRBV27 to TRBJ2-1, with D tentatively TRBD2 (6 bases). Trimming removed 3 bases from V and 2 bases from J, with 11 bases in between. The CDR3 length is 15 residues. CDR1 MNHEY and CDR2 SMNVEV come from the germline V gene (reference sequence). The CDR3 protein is CASSFTGAAYNEQFF. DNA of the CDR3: TGTGCCAGCAGTTTTACGGGAGCGGCCTACAATGAGCAGTTCTTC.

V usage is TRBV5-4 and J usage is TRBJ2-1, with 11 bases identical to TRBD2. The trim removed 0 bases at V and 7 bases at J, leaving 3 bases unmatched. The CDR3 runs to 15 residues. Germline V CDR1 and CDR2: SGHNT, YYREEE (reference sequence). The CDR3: CASSLVTSGVNEQFF. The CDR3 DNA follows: TGTGCCAGCAGCTTGGTGACTAGCGGGGTTAATGAGCAGTTCTTC.

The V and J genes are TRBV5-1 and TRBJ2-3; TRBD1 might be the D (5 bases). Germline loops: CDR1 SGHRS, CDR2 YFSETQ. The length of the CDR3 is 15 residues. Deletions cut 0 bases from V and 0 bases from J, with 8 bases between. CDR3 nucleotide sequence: TGCGCCAGCAGCTTGGCGACAGTTAGCACAGATACGCAGTATTTT. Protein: CASSLATVSTDTQYF. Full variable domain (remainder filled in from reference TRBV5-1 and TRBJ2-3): KAGVTQTPRYLIKTRGQQVTLSCSPISGHRSVSWYQQTPGQGLQFLFEYFSETQRNKGNFPGRFSGRQFSNSRSEMNVSTLELGDSALYLCASSLATVSTDTQYFGPGTRLTVL.

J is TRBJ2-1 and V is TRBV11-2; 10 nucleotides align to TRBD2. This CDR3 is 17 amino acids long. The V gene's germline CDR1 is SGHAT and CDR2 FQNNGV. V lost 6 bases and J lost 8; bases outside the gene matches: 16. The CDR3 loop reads CASSYRVQAGGPHEQFF. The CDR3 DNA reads TGTGCCAGCAGTTACCGCGTTCAAGCGGGAGGGCCTCATGAGCAGTTCTTC.

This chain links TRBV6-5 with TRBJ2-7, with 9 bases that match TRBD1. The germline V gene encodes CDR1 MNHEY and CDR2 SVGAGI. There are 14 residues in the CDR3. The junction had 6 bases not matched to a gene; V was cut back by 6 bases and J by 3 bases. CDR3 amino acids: CASRRGQGNYEQYF. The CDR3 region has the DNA TGTGCCAGCAGAAGGGGACAGGGTAACTACGAGCAGTACTTC.

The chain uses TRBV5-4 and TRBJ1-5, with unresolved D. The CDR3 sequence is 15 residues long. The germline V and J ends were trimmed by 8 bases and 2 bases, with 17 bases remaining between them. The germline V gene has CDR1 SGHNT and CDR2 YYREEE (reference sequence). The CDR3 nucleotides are TGTGCCAGTTCGTTTATGGGGAGCGGCAATCAGCCCCAGCATTTT. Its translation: CASSFMGSGNQPQHF.

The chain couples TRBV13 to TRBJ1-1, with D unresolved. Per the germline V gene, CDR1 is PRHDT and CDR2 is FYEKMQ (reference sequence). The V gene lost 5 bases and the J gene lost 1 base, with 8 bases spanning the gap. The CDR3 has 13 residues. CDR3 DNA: TGTGCCAGCAGCCGAGGCCCGAACACTGAAGCTTTCTTT. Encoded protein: CASSRGPNTEAFF.

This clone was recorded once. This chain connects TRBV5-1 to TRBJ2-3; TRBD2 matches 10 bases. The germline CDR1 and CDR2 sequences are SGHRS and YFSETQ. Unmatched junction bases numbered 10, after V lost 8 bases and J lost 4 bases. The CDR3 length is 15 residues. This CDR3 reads CASTPSGLAADTQYF. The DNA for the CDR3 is TGCGCCAGTACCCCTTCCGGACTAGCGGCAGATACGCAGTATTTT.

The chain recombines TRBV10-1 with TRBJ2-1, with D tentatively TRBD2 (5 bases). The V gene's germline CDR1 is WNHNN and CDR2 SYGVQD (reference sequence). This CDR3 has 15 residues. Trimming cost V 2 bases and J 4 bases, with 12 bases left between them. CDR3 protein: CASSEAGGYYNEQFF. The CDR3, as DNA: TGCGCCAGCAGTGAGGCGGGCGGTTATTACAATGAGCAGTTCTTC.

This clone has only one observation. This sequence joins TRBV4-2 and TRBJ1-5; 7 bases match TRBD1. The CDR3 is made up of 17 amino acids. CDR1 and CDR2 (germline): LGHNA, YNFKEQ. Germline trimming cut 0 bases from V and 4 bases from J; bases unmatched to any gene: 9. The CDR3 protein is CASSQDSGIQGNQPQHF. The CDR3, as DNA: TGTGCCAGCAGCCAAGATAGTGGGATACAGGGGAATCAGCCCCAGCATTTT.